Each of the 10 T cell receptor beta chains below was sequenced from the same sample in a study of T cell repertoires in cytomegalovirus infection (dated by TCRdb to between 2017 and 2020). Sequencing instrument: Illumina HiSeq 1500. TCRdb reprocessing: public reads trimmed at Q25 with fastp, clones called with MiXCR, in-frame beta chains kept. Rows with a matching CDR3 protein are joined into one entry that keeps the most common DNA and genes. In this sample the table shows roughly 720,000 distinct CDR3 sequences, about a third of which occur a single time. Clones ranked in the top ten supply more than 2.5% of the sample. Sequenced: PBMCs. The source of these receptors is a human donor in good health (CMV status not recorded). Some clones in this sample may be carry-over from other donors' samples.

This clonotype has ten or more counts. This chain joins TRBV7-2 and TRBJ2-4; 7 bases line up with TRBD2. The V segment lost 3 bases and the J segment 1 base; nucleotides outside the gene matches: 15. There are 19 residues in the CDR3. Germline-derived CDR1 and CDR2 are SGHTA and FQGNSA. CDR3 amino acids: CASSFKISGTKLAKNIQYF. The CDR3 nucleotides read TGTGCCAGCAGCTTCAAAATTTCCGGGACTAAGCTTGCCAAAAACATTCAGTACTTC.

This chain links TRBV10-3 with TRBJ2-7; 8 bases match TRBD1. The germline gives CDR1 ENHRY, CDR2 SYGVKD. CDR3 length equals 14 residues. V dropped 6 bases and J dropped 2; count of bases not matched to a gene: 6. The CDR3 DNA reads TGTGCCATCAGCGCGGGACAGGTAGCCTACGAGCAGTACTTC. This gives the protein CAISAGQVAYEQYF.

The chain is built from TRBV2 and TRBJ1-2, with unresolved D. CDR1 is SNHLY, CDR2 FYNNEI, per germline. Trimming removed 7 bases from V and 0 bases from J, with 6 bases in between. The CDR3 has 12 residues. The CDR3 DNA follows: TGTGCCAGCACGGCATCTAACTATGGCTACACCTTC. This gives the protein CASTASNYGYTF.

The V call is TRBV11-2, the J call TRBJ2-5; 9 bases are shared with TRBD2. Germline V lookup: CDR1 SGHAT, CDR2 FQNNGV. J lost 4 bases, V lost 10 bases, and 10 bases had no gene match. The CDR3 covers 14 residues. CDR3 protein: CAISFLTSGETQYF. CDR3 bases: TGTGCCATCAGTTTCCTGACTAGCGGAGAGACCCAGTACTTC.

Comment on this clonotype: The junction shows a germline mismatch at one end, possibly a read error. The rearrangement links TRBV7-7 to TRBJ2-3, with D possibly being TRBD1 (5 bases). Germline-derived CDR1 and CDR2 are SSHAT and FNYEAQ (reference sequence). The CDR3 loop spans 14 amino acids. The CDR3 region has the DNA TGTGCTAGCAGCTTAGGGGCCCTAGGGGATACGCAGTATTTT. Translating gives CASSLGALGDTQYF.

The genes are TRBV12-3 or TRBV12-4 and TRBJ1-5; the match to TRBD1 covers 9 bases. V dropped 6 bases and J dropped 2; count of bases not matched to a gene: 8. This CDR3 comprises 16 residues. Here the CDR3 reads CASSRTGANGNQPQHF. Here the CDR3 DNA reads TGTGCCAGCAGCCGGACAGGGGCAAATGGCAATCAGCCCCAGCATTTT.

The chain uses TRBV20-1 and TRBJ2-5; either TRBD1 or TRBD2 may fit D (5 bases each). This CDR3 is built from 14 residues. The V end was cut by 4 bases, the J end by 2 bases, with 14 bases between. The germline V gene has CDR1 DFQATT and CDR2 SNEGSKA (reference sequence). The CDR3 loop reads CSATRDLRQETQYF. Here the CDR3 DNA reads TGCAGTGCTACCCGGGACCTGAGACAAGAGACCCAGTACTTC.

Only a few counts were recorded for this clonotype. This chain links TRBV12-3 or TRBV12-4 with TRBJ1-5, with D possibly being TRBD1 (5 bases). This CDR3 has 13 residues. V dropped 7 bases and J dropped 6 bases, with 13 bases sitting between them. DNA for the CDR3: TGTGCCAGCACTCTGACGGGGGTTCAGCCCCAGCATTTT. This gives the protein CASTLTGVQPQHF.

This clonotype has ten or more counts. The chain is built from TRBV9 and TRBJ1-2; D call uncertain. Trimming cost V 3 bases and J 8 bases, with 20 bases left between them. Germline V CDR1 and CDR2: SGDLS, YYNGEE. The length of the CDR3 is 15 residues. For the CDR3, the DNA is TGTGCCAGCAGCGCCCGACGTCAGGTAGAGCCCGGCTACACCTTC. Encoded protein: CASSARRQVEPGYTF.

This sequence joins TRBV4-1 and TRBJ1-5; no reliable D call. The CDR3 length is 16 residues. V lost 0 bases and J lost 1, with 10 bases in between. Germline CDR1 MGHRA, CDR2 YSYEKL. In nucleotides, the CDR3 is TGCGCCAGCAGCCAAGATAGGATTTTGAGCAATCAGCCCCAGCATTTT. Its protein is CASSQDRILSNQPQHF.